The T cell receptor (beta chain) under discussion was sequenced for a study of blood T cell repertoires in COVID-19 (dated by TCRdb to 2018 to 2021). Study-level background: Samples from collaborators originated in the United States, Italy and Spain and spanned both the acute and convalescent phases of COVID-19. The prospective study material was composed of cDNA or gDNA derived from T cells, B-cell-depleted T cells, or PBMCs. The dataset comprised deeply sampled blood TCRbeta repertoires from subjects exposed to, actively infected with, or recovered from COVID-19. The repertoires were released in a freely available public database intended as a resource for research on the immune response to SARS-CoV-2. The samples were drawn from two sources: the first 160 participants of the ongoing ImmuneRACE study, and 1,200 or so subjects contributed by 6 global collaborators. A de-identified subject ID, COVID-19 status, age in years and sex were almost always included in the sample metadata. Where HLA class I and class II types were available, the types were taken from metadata supplied by the sample provider, not from assay-based typing.

One collaborating source in Seattle enrolled patients while the patients were actively infected and followed the patients over time throughout the course of disease. Whole blood was collected in K2EDTA tubes by collaborating institutions according to the institutions' own protocols. Collaborator samples were shipped for TCRbeta analysis as frozen whole blood, isolated PBMCs, or DNA extracted from either sample type. Counted from cysteine to phenylalanine, this CDR3 has 16 amino acids. The retained sequence is limited to the CDR3, 48 bases, with the frame set at the first base. The V end gives up 6 bases and the J end 2 bases, leaving 12 bases in the junction not matched to a gene. CDR1 and CDR2 (GTSNPN, SVGIG) derive from the germline V gene (reference sequence). The full study reports these points: The quantity of clinical and demographic metadata differed by source and by participant and was supplied without curation.

The immunoSEQ Assay, a bias-controlled multiplex PCR, was used to amplify TCRbeta CDR3 regions from genomic DNA. In the authors' own workflow: The number of nucleated cells in each sample was estimated from the amplification of reference gene primers within the assay. To quantify the absolute abundance of each unique TCRbeta CDR3 rearrangement, sequence reads were collapsed and filtered. For each sample, productive Simpson clonality was calculated by taking the square root of Simpson's diversity index across productive rearrangements. In TCRdb, the immuneACCESS table is reduced to in-frame sequences with V and J assigned. These tables do not hold every clone; where another copy was compared, an unresolved V gene accounts for under half, and the others remain unexplained. V and J calls and clone size come straight from that table; D and trimming were deduced from the DNA. For this sample there are over 150,000 clones; roughly 94% appear just once. In total, the top ten clones hold 0.6% to 0.8% of the sample.

A remark on this clone: This clone's antigen is unknown. No qualities accompany the bases; no much larger clone lies one base away.

The chain joins TRBV30 to TRBJ2-1, and 8 junctional nucleotides match TRBD2. Sequenced: peripheral blood. The TCR comes from a man younger than 45 with COVID-19, enrolled during active disease. This receptor has the CDR3 CACIAGPNPAYNEQFF. The nucleotide sequence is given as TGTGCCTGCATAGCGGGGCCCAACCCCGCCTACAATGAGCAGTTCTTC.